A selection of T cell receptor beta chains follows, all from one sample in a study of T cell repertoires in cytomegalovirus infection. TCRdb re-analysed the reads in MiXCR, keeping a single row per CDR3 protein. The table includes 150,000 to 200,000 distinct CDR3 sequences, approximately 20% detected once. The sample comprised PBMCs. These receptors were taken from a human donor in good health (CMV status not recorded). Some clones in this sample may be carry-over from other donors' samples. The CDR3 runs from the conserved cysteine through the conserved F or W. A D gene is named only where the DNA matches it firmly. The size field is filled for only some rows; it gives once, few, many or a size class.

V: TRBV25-1; size: .; J: TRBJ1-2; D: .; CDR3: CASSPPKTELYGYTF; DNA: TGTGCCAGCAGTCCCCCTAAGACGGAGCTCTATGGCTACACCTTC
V: TRBV2; size: .; J: TRBJ2-7; D: .; CDR3: CASSAGFNEQYF; DNA: TGTGCCAGCAGCGCAGGGTTCAACGAGCAGTACTTC
V: TRBV25-1; size: few; J: TRBJ1-6; D: .; CDR3: CASSEYRGRAENSPLHF; DNA: TGTGCCAGCAGTGAATACCGAGGGAGGGCAGAAAATTCACCCCTCCACTTT
V: TRBV20-1; size: .; J: TRBJ2-5; D: TRBD2; CDR3: CSARTSGSGQETQYF; DNA: TGCAGTGCTAGGACTAGCGGGAGTGGCCAAGAGACCCAGTACTTC
V: TRBV6-2/TRBV6-3; size: many; J: TRBJ2-3; D: TRBD2; CDR3: CASSYGTSADTQYF; DNA: TGTGCCAGCAGTTACGGGACTAGCGCAGATACGCAGTATTTT
V: TRBV7-2; size: .; J: TRBJ2-7; D: TRBD2; CDR3: CASSLALAGGREQYF; DNA: TGTGCCAGCAGCTTAGCCTTAGCGGGGGGGCGGGAGCAGTACTTC
V: TRBV7-2; size: many; J: TRBJ2-7; D: TRBD1; CDR3: CASSWPTGNYEQYF; DNA: TGTGCCAGCAGCTGGCCGACAGGGAATTACGAGCAGTACTTC
V: TRBV10-3; size: few; J: TRBJ1-6; D: TRBD1; CDR3: CAIRGGTGDNSPLHF; DNA: TGTGCCATCAGGGGTGGGACAGGCGATAATTCACCCCTCCACTTT
V: TRBV20-1; size: many; J: TRBJ1-2; D: .; CDR3: CSAGSLGYGYTF; DNA: TGCAGTGCTGGGTCCCTGGGATATGGCTACACCTTC
V: TRBV5-1; size: .; J: TRBJ2-1; D: TRBD2; CDR3: CASSLASGGYNEQFF; DNA: TGCGCCAGCAGCTTGGCTAGCGGGGGGTACAATGAGCAGTTCTTC
V: TRBV20-1; size: many; J: TRBJ1-2; D: TRBD1; CDR3: CSARDPDRARYTF; DNA: TGCAGTGCTAGAGACCCGGACAGGGCGCGCTACACCTTC
V: TRBV19; size: .; J: TRBJ1-2; D: TRBD1; CDR3: CASSHPSGTGGYTF; DNA: TGTGCCAGTAGTCACCCCTCCGGGACAGGTGGCTACACCTTC
V: TRBV7-9; size: many; J: TRBJ1-1; D: .; CDR3: CASSSSDSMNTEAFF; DNA: TGTGCCAGCAGCTCGAGCGACAGTATGAACACTGAAGCTTTCTTT
V: TRBV7-2; size: many; J: TRBJ2-7; D: TRBD1; CDR3: CASSFQTGTSYEQYF; DNA: TGTGCCAGCAGCTTCCAGACAGGGACCAGCTACGAGCAGTACTTC
V: TRBV12-3/TRBV12-4; size: .; J: TRBJ2-1; D: TRBD2; CDR3: CASSLVGGGYNEQFF; DNA: TGTGCCAGCAGTTTAGTCGGGGGGGGCTACAATGAGCAGTTCTTC
V: TRBV14; size: few; J: TRBJ2-3; D: .; CDR3: CASSPAYDPRGRYAVF; DNA: TGTGCCAGCAGCCCTGCCTATGATCCTCGGGGCAGGTACGCGGTATTT
V: TRBV7-2; size: many; J: TRBJ2-1; D: .; CDR3: CASSSGGAGGFNEQFF; DNA: TGTGCCAGCAGCTCCGGGGGCGCAGGGGGATTCAATGAGCAGTTCTTC
V: TRBV7-3; size: few; J: TRBJ2-5; D: .; CDR3: CASSLTARPQETQYF; DNA: TGTGCCAGCAGCTTAACGGCCAGGCCCCAAGAGACCCAGTACTTC
V: TRBV7-8; size: many; J: TRBJ1-1; D: .; CDR3: CASSPQGRGDTEAFF; DNA: TGTGCCAGCAGCCCTCAGGGGAGGGGGGACACTGAAGCTTTCTTT
V: TRBV20-1; size: .; J: TRBJ1-5; D: TRBD1; CDR3: CSARDGDRGHLNQPQHF; DNA: TGCAGTGCTAGAGATGGGGACAGGGGGCACCTCAATCAGCCCCAGCATTTT
V: TRBV20-1; size: .; J: TRBJ2-2; D: .; CDR3: CSALKAGNTGELFF; DNA: TGCAGTGCTCTAAAGGCAGGGAACACCGGGGAGCTGTTTTTT
V: TRBV7-9; size: .; J: TRBJ1-6; D: .; CDR3: CASSSRGGGPPLHF; DNA: TGTGCCAGCAGCTCCAGGGGTGGGGGGCCACCCCTCCACTTT
V: TRBV5-1; size: .; J: TRBJ2-3; D: .; CDR3: CASSLSVDSRTDTQYF; DNA: TGCGCCAGCAGCTTGAGTGTTGACAGCCGCACAGATACGCAGTATTTT
V: TRBV6-2/TRBV6-3; size: .; J: TRBJ1-1; D: .; CDR3: CASSTLGRGNTEAFF; DNA: TGTGCCAGCAGTACCCTGGGCAGGGGGAACACTGAAGCTTTCTTT
V: TRBV28; size: few; J: TRBJ2-1; D: .; CDR3: CASSIGGSYNEQFF; DNA: TGTGCCAGCAGTATAGGGGGCTCCTACAATGAGCAGTTCTTC
V: TRBV20-1; size: few; J: TRBJ2-1; D: TRBD2; CDR3: CSARLAGALYNEQFF; DNA: TGCAGTGCTAGACTAGCGGGAGCCCTCTACAATGAGCAGTTCTTC
V: TRBV25-1; size: few; J: TRBJ2-6; D: .; CDR3: CASTAAVGANVLTF; DNA: TGTGCCAGCACCGCGGCGGTGGGGGCCAACGTCCTGACTTTC
V: TRBV5-4; size: .; J: TRBJ1-4; D: .; CDR3: CASSLAGGHEKLFF; DNA: TGTGCCAGCAGCTTGGCGGGGGGACATGAAAAACTGTTTTTT
V: TRBV7-2; size: many; J: TRBJ2-7; D: TRBD2; CDR3: CASSSRAGGSYEQYF; DNA: TGTGCCAGCAGCTCTCGCGCGGGGGGCTCCTACGAGCAGTACTTC